These 18 T cell receptor beta chains share one sample of origin, sequenced in a study of T cells expressing NK-cell markers. TCRdb re-called the 5' RACE reads and shows each CDR3 protein once, DNA omitted. Found here are a few hundred thousand distinct CDR3 sequences; the top ten clones hold approximately 0.41%. Sequencing was performed on blood T cells: a sorted CD56 or NKG2C T cell subset, CD4+ or CD8+ T cells, or bulk PBMC T cells (not recorded which). Receptor source: a man younger than 35 in good health.

The chain carries TRBV7-6 and TRBJ1-5; checking the TCRdb D call of TRBD1 is not possible without DNA. This CDR3 has 15 residues. Germline V lookup: CDR1 SGHVS, CDR2 FNYEAQ. Here the CDR3 reads CASSPQSGDGQPQHF.

The chain combines TRBV20-1 with TRBJ2-3; the TRBD2 assignment by TCRdb is unverifiable without DNA. This CDR3 spans 12 amino acids. Germline CDR1 reads DFQATT; CDR2 reads SNEGSKA (reference sequence). CDR3 sequence: CSEKLPGDTQYF.

The CDR3 spells CASSDRVAQPQHF. The chain employs TRBV12-3 or TRBV12-4 and TRBJ1-5; the TCRdb call, TRBD1, lacks DNA for checking. The CDR3 has 13 residues.

The chain uses TRBV18 and TRBJ2-3; there is no DNA to check the TCRdb D call of TRBD2. Looked up from germline, CDR1 is KGHSH and CDR2 is LQKENI. The CDR3 totals 14 residues. CDR3 protein: CASSRAGSTDTQYF.

The chain uses TRBV29-1 and TRBJ2-1; TCRdb indicates TRBD1, and absent DNA this call remains unverified. Germline V gene sequence: CDR1 SQVTM, CDR2 ANQGSEA. The CDR3 sequence is 12 residues long. This CDR3 reads CSVGQGPGEQFF.

The chain's CDR3 is CSALQGAHEQYF. The chain uses TRBV20-1 and TRBJ2-7; no DNA is available, so the TRBD1 call from TCRdb remains unchecked. This CDR3 is built from 12 residues. Germline lookup yields CDR1 DFQATT and CDR2 SNEGSKA (reference sequence).

V is TRBV7-6 and J is TRBJ2-7. The CDR3 loop spans 13 amino acids. The germline V gene encodes CDR1 SGHVS and CDR2 FNYEAQ. The CDR3 is CASSFKGLDEQYF.

The V gene is TRBV3-1, the J gene TRBJ1-1. CDR3 length equals 14 residues. Germline CDR1 and CDR2: LGHDT and YNNKEL (reference sequence). This CDR3 is CASSQTQGYTEAFF. The full variable domain, completed using reference TRBV3-1 and TRBJ1-1, is DTAVSQTPKYLVTQMGNDKSIKCEQNLGHDTMYWYKQDSKKFLKIMFSYNNKELIINETVPNRFSPKSPDKAHLNLHINSLELGDSAVYFCASSQTQGYTEAFFGQGTRLTVV.

The chain is built from TRBV18 and TRBJ2-2; TCRdb designates TRBD1, a call that cannot be tested without DNA. The CDR3 contains 15 residues. CDR1 KGHSH and CDR2 LQKENI come from the germline V gene. The CDR3 loop is CASSPTGGHTGELFF.

This chain joins TRBV29-1 and TRBJ2-7; with no DNA, the TCRdb D assignment of TRBD2 cannot be verified. Germline values: CDR1 SQVTM, CDR2 ANQGSEA. CDR3 length equals 14 residues. CDR3 protein: CSGRSGRMSYEQYF.

The V and J genes are TRBV20-1 and TRBJ2-3; there is no DNA to check the TCRdb D call of TRBD2. Germline V CDR1 and CDR2: DFQATT, SNEGSKA (reference sequence). The CDR3 has 15 amino acids. The CDR3 here is CSATRTSGLGDTQYF.

The chain links TRBV12-3 or TRBV12-4 to TRBJ2-7; no DNA is available, so the TRBD2 call from TCRdb remains unchecked. The CDR3 totals 14 residues. The CDR3 here is CASSLPSGRGEQYF.

This chain uses TRBV7-2 with TRBJ2-7; no DNA is available, so the TRBD1 call from TCRdb remains unchecked. Per the germline V gene, CDR1 is SGHTA and CDR2 is FQGNSA. The CDR3 covers 16 residues. CDR3 amino acids: CASSPRQGGGLYEQYF.

The chain couples TRBV3-1 to TRBJ2-6; the TCRdb call, TRBD2, lacks DNA for checking. Germline values: CDR1 LGHDT, CDR2 YNNKEL (reference sequence). This CDR3 contains 14 residues. CDR3 amino acids: CASMTGAGANVLTF.

V gene TRBV6-1 combines with J gene TRBJ2-2; TCRdb names TRBD1, which stays unverified in the absence of DNA. This CDR3 comprises 16 residues. CDR1 and CDR2 (germline): MNHNS, SASEGT. The CDR3 region is CASRTDRDKNTGELFF.

The V and J genes are TRBV9 and TRBJ2-1; TCRdb lists TRBD2, though no DNA is available to test this call. This CDR3 comprises 15 residues. Germline V gene lookup returns CDR1 SGDLS and CDR2 YYNGEE. The CDR3 reads CASSVLAGVTGEQFF.

The chain is built from TRBV20-1 and TRBJ2-1. Germline CDR1 is DFQATT and CDR2 is SNEGSKA (reference sequence). This CDR3 is built from 14 residues. This chain's CDR3 is CSARIASGYNEQFF.

The rearrangement joins TRBV12-3 or TRBV12-4 to TRBJ2-2; with no DNA, the TCRdb D assignment of TRBD1 cannot be verified. CDR3 size: 19 residues. The CDR3 spells CASTARGPFPDRGAGELFF.